These 18 T cell receptor beta chains came from one sample sequenced in a study of CD8+ T cells in alopecia areata. TCR sequencing used cDNA made by reverse transcription of extracted RNA. Profiled with immunoSEQ multiplex PCR; TCRdb holds only in-frame clones, not every one. The sample yields roughly 150,000 clones, about 53% seen once. The material was CD8+ T cells sorted from blood, obtained at week 0. These TCRs come from a human donor with alopecia areata.

The chain joins TRBV11-2 to TRBJ2-7, with 8 bases aligning to TRBD1. V was pared by 1 base and J by 3 bases, with 5 bases of the junction left unmatched. The germline gives CDR1 SGHAT, CDR2 FQNNGV. The CDR3 runs to 15 residues. In DNA, the CDR3 is TGTGCCAGCAGCTTAGCGCAGGGGGCGGACTACGAGCAGTACTTC. It codes for CASSLAQGADYEQYF.

CDR3 sequence reads: CASSQITSGTYEQYF. CDR3 sequence (DNA): TGCGCCAGCAGCCAAATTACTAGCGGGACCTACGAGCAGTACTTC. The V and J genes are TRBV4-3 and TRBJ2-7; 10 nucleotides align to TRBD2. This CDR3 has 15 residues. CDR1 LGHNA and CDR2 YSLEER come from the germline V gene. V shed 2 bases and J 2 bases; nucleotides not matched to a gene: 3.

This rearrangement joins TRBV10-3 to TRBJ1-1; possibly TRBD1 for D (5 bases). The ends were cut back, 2 bases at V and 1 base at J, with 8 bases in the middle. CDR3 length: 14 amino acids. Germline CDR1 ENHRY, CDR2 SYGVKD. In DNA, the CDR3 is TGTGCCATCAGTGAGGTCGGGACGAACACTGAAGCTTTCTTT. Translating it yields CAISEVGTNTEAFF.

This clone turned up a few times. The V and J genes are TRBV9 and TRBJ1-6, with TRBD1 identical over 7 bases. After removal of 3 bases from V and 7 bases from J, the junction contained 4 bases not matched to a gene. In germline, CDR1 is SGDLS, CDR2 YYNGEE. The CDR3 loop spans 14 amino acids. The CDR3 loop is CASSGDSSNSPLHF. CDR3 nucleotides: TGTGCCAGCAGCGGGGACAGCTCAAATTCACCCCTCCACTTT.

This chain links TRBV7-9 with TRBJ1-6, with D possibly TRBD1 on 5 matching bases. Germline-derived CDR1 and CDR2 are SEHNR and FQNEAQ (reference sequence). Trimming stripped 8 bases from V and 7 bases from J, with 12 bases between. The CDR3 has 13 amino acids. CDR3 in amino acids: CASRGPTNSPLHF. CDR3 coding DNA: TGTGCCAGCCGGGGACCAACCAATTCACCCCTCCACTTT. The full variable domain, with the rest looked up from reference TRBV7-9 and TRBJ1-6, is DTGVSQNPRHKITKRGQNVTFRCDPISEHNRLYWYRQTLGQGPEFLTYFQNEAQLEKSRLLSDRFSAERPKGSFSTLEIQRTEQGDSAMYLCASRGPTNSPLHFGNGTRLTVT.

This sequence joins TRBV29-1 and TRBJ2-2, with 7 bases identical to TRBD1. V shed 4 bases and J 3 bases; nucleotides not matched to a gene: 2. Germline values: CDR1 SQVTM, CDR2 ANQGSEA. The CDR3 contains 13 residues. This CDR3 reads CSVAGTDTGELFF. The DNA of the CDR3 is TGCAGCGTTGCCGGGACAGACACCGGGGAGCTGTTTTTT.

V usage is TRBV29-1 and J usage is TRBJ2-7, with D perhaps assigned TRBD1 or TRBD2 (6 bases each). Germline CDR1 reads SQVTM; CDR2 reads ANQGSEA. V lost 4 bases and J lost 5, with 9 bases in between. The CDR3 consists of 11 residues. DNA of the CDR3: TGCAGCGTTGTGCGGGACAACGAGCAGTACTTC. Translation gives CSVVRDNEQYF.

The chain carries TRBV5-1 and TRBJ1-2; a possible D gene is TRBD1 (6 bases). This CDR3 is built from 16 residues. Trimming cost V 4 bases and J 4 bases, with 20 bases left between them. Germline assignment: CDR1 SGHRS and CDR2 YFSETQ. The CDR3 nucleotides are TGCGCCAGCAGCATCGGAGGGGGAGCCCCCCTCTATGGCTACACCTTC. Its protein product is CASSIGGGAPLYGYTF. The variable domain in full, completed from reference TRBV5-1 and TRBJ1-2, reads KAGVTQTPRYLIKTRGQQVTLSCSPISGHRSVSWYQQTPGQGLQFLFEYFSETQRNKGNFPGRFSGRQFSNSRSEMNVSTLELGDSALYLCASSIGGGAPLYGYTFGSGTRLTVV.

This clone was seen just once. The chain uses TRBV11-2 and TRBJ2-5, with TRBD2 as a possible D gene (5 bases). CDR1 is SGHAT and CDR2 is FQNNGV in the germline V gene. CDR3 length equals 14 residues. V lost 0 bases and J lost 4, with 9 bases in between. The CDR3: CASSLDLRGETQYF. CDR3 DNA sequence: TGTGCCAGCAGCTTAGATCTCCGGGGAGAGACCCAGTACTTC.

The gene calls are TRBV30 and TRBJ2-5; 8 positions match TRBD2. The germline gives CDR1 GTSNPN, CDR2 SVGIG (reference sequence). This CDR3 is built from 12 residues. J was trimmed by 5 bases and V by 8 bases; bases with no gene match: 7. The CDR3 protein is CAARGDRETQYF. The CDR3 region has the DNA TGTGCCGCGCGGGGGGATCGTGAGACCCAGTACTTC.

The chain couples TRBV7-2 to TRBJ2-5; D remains unclear. In germline, CDR1 is SGHTA, CDR2 FQGNSA. V lost 1 base and J 3 bases, leaving 9 bases between the germline ends. The CDR3 loop spans 14 amino acids. CDR3 DNA: TGTGCCAGCAGCTTAGTGTCCCACAAAGAGACCCAGTACTTC. Amino acid sequence: CASSLVSHKETQYF.

The rearrangement links TRBV4-1 to TRBJ2-3; no firm D call. The CDR3 runs to 16 residues. Germline V gene lookup returns CDR1 MGHRA and CDR2 YSYEKL. Trimming took 0 bases from V and 0 from J, leaving 10 bases between them. CDR3 sequence: CASSQEGGRSTDTQYF. CDR3 sequence (DNA): TGCGCCAGCAGCCAAGAAGGCGGCCGAAGCACAGATACGCAGTATTTT.

V gene TRBV2 combines with J gene TRBJ1-2, with a possible D match to TRBD1 (5 bases). This CDR3 comprises 11 residues. Germline V gives CDR1 SNHLY, CDR2 FYNNEI. V lost 9 bases to trimming and J lost 1 base, with 6 bases between them. The CDR3 region is CARQDNYGYTF. DNA of the CDR3: TGTGCCAGACAGGATAACTATGGCTACACCTTC.

V usage is TRBV9 and J usage is TRBJ1-2; D not resolved. Deletions cut 3 bases from V and 5 bases from J, with 5 bases between. The CDR3 loop spans 11 amino acids. Germline CDR1 is SGDLS and CDR2 is YYNGEE. CDR3: CASSEGYGYTF. CDR3 DNA: TGTGCCAGCAGCGAAGGATATGGCTACACCTTC.

This clone was seen only once. The genes are TRBV30 and TRBJ1-2; 10 bases agree with TRBD1. The ends lost 3 bases at V and 8 bases at J; junction bases unmatched: 6. The CDR3 totals 13 residues. Germline V CDR1 and CDR2: GTSNPN, SVGIG (reference sequence). In DNA form, the CDR3 reads TGTGCCTGGAGGTCGGGACAGGGGTACGGCTACACCTTC. This codes for CAWRSGQGYGYTF.

The chain couples TRBV27 to TRBJ2-3; D gene ambiguous. With 7 bases removed from V and 2 bases from J, the gap between germline ends came to 16 bases. Germline CDR1 reads MNHEY; CDR2 reads SMNVEV (reference sequence). CDR3 length: 15 residues. The CDR3 sequence: CASMDRLIATDTQYF. The DNA of the CDR3 is TGTGCCAGCATGGATCGCCTTATAGCCACAGATACGCAGTATTTT.

This clone was detected only a few times. The V gene is TRBV2, the J gene TRBJ2-3; 10 bases are shared with TRBD1. The CDR3 contains 15 residues. Per germline, CDR1 SNHLY and CDR2 FYNNEI. Trimming at V came to 9 bases and at J to 2 bases, leaving 8 bases not matched to a gene. This CDR3 is CARGTGAEHTDTQYF. CDR3 nucleotide sequence: TGTGCCAGAGGGACAGGGGCTGAACACACAGATACGCAGTATTTT. Supplemented by reference TRBV2 and TRBJ2-3, the full variable domain reads EPEVTQTPSHQVTQMGQEVILRCVPISNHLYFYWYRQILGQKVEFLVSFYNNEISEKSEIFDDQFSVERPDGSNFTLKIRSTKLEDSAMYFCARGTGAEHTDTQYFGPGTRLTVL.

V usage is TRBV4-3 and J usage is TRBJ2-7; 8 bases align to TRBD2. Germline V gene data show CDR1 as LGHNA and CDR2 as YSLEER. Trimming at V came to 0 bases and at J to 6 bases, leaving 10 bases not matched to a gene. The CDR3 loop spans 16 amino acids. Here the CDR3 DNA reads TGCGCCAGCAGCCAAGATAGAGGGACTAGAGCTCTCGAGCAGTACTTC. Protein sequence: CASSQDRGTRALEQYF.